The rows below give T cell receptor beta chains drawn from one sample of a study of neurological immune-mediated disorders. TCRdb independently ran MiXCR on the 5' RACE reads; one entry per CDR3 protein. This table has roughly 56,000 distinct CDR3 sequences, 3% to 4% appearing once. The sample consisted of PBMCs. These receptors all stem from a woman aged 55-69 years with multiple sclerosis. The conserved cysteine and the conserved F or W are not part of the CDR3 here. Clone sizes are given selectively: once, few, many, or a class where the clone is expanded.

J gene	V gene	clone size	CDR3 protein
TRBJ2-3	TRBV18	many	ASSPSFLAGSTDTQY
TRBJ2-1	TRBV7-2	many	ASSLVGLANNEQF
TRBJ2-2	TRBV20-1	many	SAPRGAANTGELF
TRBJ2-7	TRBV7-2	many	ASSLTASSYEQY
TRBJ1-5	TRBV28	many	ASSSRQTNQPQH
TRBJ1-1	TRBV5-4	-	ASSLVSGDTEAF
TRBJ2-7	TRBV2	medium-sized	ASGGVEQY
TRBJ1-1	TRBV12-3/TRBV12-4	many	ASSFIPSAEAF
TRBJ2-5	TRBV4-1	many	ASSHTQGQETQY
TRBJ1-1	TRBV7-9	many	ASSLNAMNTEAF
TRBJ2-1	TRBV7-3	-	ASSLTFSTTSPQF
TRBJ1-2	TRBV4-3	many	ASSRSTVDRVYGYT
TRBJ2-5	TRBV12-3/TRBV12-4	many	ASSLTGDVETQY
TRBJ2-5	TRBV5-1	many	ASSSGRTIQETQY
TRBJ1-4	TRBV5-1	many	ASRTGTSNEKLF
TRBJ2-2	TRBV3-1	many	ASSQDGRVGELF
TRBJ2-1	TRBV25-1	many	ASSEYGDEQF
TRBJ2-2	TRBV20-1	many	SARTGTGELF
TRBJ1-1	TRBV15	many	ATSRDRQAANTEAF
TRBJ1-1	TRBV19	many	ANSEGTYEAF
TRBJ2-3	TRBV5-1	many	ASSPTGRGIATDTQY
TRBJ1-1	TRBV5-5	-	ASSREGQGNTEAF
TRBJ2-2	TRBV4-2	many	ASSQATVFLNTGELF
TRBJ1-4	TRBV7-8	-	ASSLAGRLKGLNEKLF
TRBJ2-7	TRBV3-1	many	ASSPRGGEQY
TRBJ2-2	TRBV10-3	many	AARTDTGELF
TRBJ2-7	TRBV5-8	many	ASSLIGRGYEQY
TRBJ1-4	TRBV4-1	many	ASSQGPGTTNEKLF
TRBJ1-1	TRBV18	many	ATRSYSTTEAF
TRBJ1-1	TRBV19	few	ASSSGAEAF
TRBJ2-3	TRBV5-1	many	ASSPRTAPRY
TRBJ1-1	TRBV28	many	ASSLFGTNTEAF
TRBJ1-6	TRBV4-1	-	ASSQPGPVGNSTLN
TRBJ2-1	TRBV6-5	many	ASSYTGEQF
TRBJ2-3	TRBV6-2/TRBV6-3	many	ASSYSVSGSQGGDTQY
TRBJ1-5	TRBV20-1	-	SAKALTGGWGNQPQH
TRBJ2-3	TRBV5-1	many	ASSLDGGITDTQY
TRBJ1-1	TRBV24-1	many	ATSEAGQPTEAF
TRBJ2-3	TRBV7-2	many	ASSLNPRGTQY
TRBJ1-5	TRBV20-1	many	SARDAGFGQPQH
TRBJ2-3	TRBV5-5	many	ASSFRDPRVLDSDTQY
TRBJ1-1	TRBV7-9	many	ASSLGLTEAF
TRBJ2-3	TRBV20-1	many	SAEGLAGTDTQY
TRBJ2-1	TRBV20-1	many	SARLAGVRIYNEQF
TRBJ2-7	TRBV7-6	many	ASSLAREDEQY
TRBJ1-2	TRBV20-1	many	SARWDVNYGYT
TRBJ2-3	TRBV24-1	many	ATTGLAGGPTDTQY
TRBJ2-5	TRBV12-3/TRBV12-4	many	ASSLAQGAQETQY
TRBJ2-1	TRBV5-1	many	ASSLSLSGTGAHEQF
TRBJ2-7	TRBV6-1	many	ASTFGTRGYEQY
TRBJ2-1	TRBV20-1	many	SARGDIENNEQF
TRBJ2-7	TRBV5-1	many	ASSFEGRGGEQY
TRBJ2-2	TRBV15	many	ATSREGVGPGELF
TRBJ2-5	TRBV6-5	many	ASRTVGETQY
TRBJ2-4	TRBV9	many	ASSGTSGGEWNIQY
TRBJ2-1	TRBV7-9	many	ASSHRLASAGEQF
TRBJ2-1	TRBV28	many	ASRPADSSYNEQF